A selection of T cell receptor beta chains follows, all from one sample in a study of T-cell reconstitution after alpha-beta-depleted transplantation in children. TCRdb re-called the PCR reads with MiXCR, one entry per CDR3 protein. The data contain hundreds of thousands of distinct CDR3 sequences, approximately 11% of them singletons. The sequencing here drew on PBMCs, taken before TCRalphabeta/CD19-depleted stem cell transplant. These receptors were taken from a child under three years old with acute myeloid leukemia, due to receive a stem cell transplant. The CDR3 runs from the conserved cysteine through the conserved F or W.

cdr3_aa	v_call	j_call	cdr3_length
CSVEALSGRKGYEQYF	TRBV29-1	TRBJ2-7	16
CASSLADTSGTRNNEQFF	TRBV5-6	TRBJ2-1	18
CAVQVGDQPQHF	TRBV12-3/TRBV12-4	TRBJ1-5	12
CAWSAGEGQPQHF	TRBV30	TRBJ1-5	13
CASSPGTSGIPLAKNIQYF	TRBV18	TRBJ2-4	19
CASSQGRVVETQYF	TRBV3-1	TRBJ2-5	14
CSAGRGQEKLFF	TRBV29-1	TRBJ1-4	12
CASSLEDGGYRAKNIQYF	TRBV5-5	TRBJ2-4	18
CASKQTGRVTEAFF	TRBV6-2/TRBV6-3	TRBJ1-1	14
CASSLAVGTGELFF	TRBV5-1	TRBJ2-2	14
CSARDLAGGNEQFF	TRBV20-1	TRBJ2-1	14
CSVIALRPDGYTF	TRBV29-1	TRBJ1-2	13
CAISEWAGQTDGDTF	TRBV10-3	TRBJ1-2	15
CASSLKAGSYEQYF	TRBV5-1	TRBJ2-7	14
CSARVRNYEQYF	TRBV20-1	TRBJ2-7	12
CASSDSRVAGGRDTQYF	TRBV10-2	TRBJ2-3	17
CASSESDQLGYTF	TRBV10-2	TRBJ1-2	13
CASSYDIYQPQHF	TRBV6-5	TRBJ1-5	13
CASSVASGKYQETQYF	TRBV9	TRBJ2-5	16
CASSERERRETQYF	TRBV12-3/TRBV12-4	TRBJ2-5	14
CASSLLVRASGGDEQFF	TRBV12-3/TRBV12-4	TRBJ2-1	17
CASSFRLAGRPGQFF	TRBV12-3/TRBV12-4	TRBJ2-1	15
CASSPNGDYGYTF	TRBV7-9	TRBJ1-2	13
CASTSGRVNTGELFF	TRBV19	TRBJ2-2	15
CASSPSRSSGSYEQYF	TRBV7-2	TRBJ2-7	16
CASSPFSGEQYF	TRBV7-9	TRBJ2-7	12
CASSRAPGRGSSYNEQFF	TRBV7-2	TRBJ2-1	18
CASLFGGGTVTQYF	TRBV7-2	TRBJ2-3	14
CASSFRQMNTEAFF	TRBV7-2	TRBJ1-1	14
CASSSGTGGNQPQHF	TRBV28	TRBJ1-5	15
CASSHDRQVEAFF	TRBV7-2	TRBJ1-1	13
CSVEGGLGAEAFF	TRBV29-1	TRBJ1-1	13
CASSMSPDSSGANVLTF	TRBV19	TRBJ2-6	17
CASSPQGNTYNEQFF	TRBV9	TRBJ2-1	15
CSALSGSTSGRGETQYF	TRBV20-1	TRBJ2-5	17
CASSFRLADNIHPYEQYF	TRBV5-1	TRBJ2-7	18
CASSTGTSADTQYF	TRBV7-2	TRBJ2-3	14
CASSLGPAGVRETQYF	TRBV7-8	TRBJ2-5	16
CASSPSRLDTQYF	TRBV5-1	TRBJ2-3	13
CASSPTAPSNEQFF	TRBV3-1	TRBJ2-1	14
CASSLRGTNQPQHF	TRBV12-3/TRBV12-4	TRBJ1-5	14
CASSIETGTYNEQFF	TRBV19	TRBJ2-1	15
CASSPDRGNQPQHF	TRBV27	TRBJ1-5	14
CASSEGLSFNEQFF	TRBV6-1	TRBJ2-1	14
CASSLGNRYGYTF	TRBV5-5	TRBJ1-2	13
CASSLGMDTYEQYF	TRBV27	TRBJ2-7	14
CASSPSRGEQYF	TRBV18	TRBJ2-7	12
CSASRDNSYEQYF	TRBV20-1	TRBJ2-7	13
CASSLLGLAGVTGELFF	TRBV12-3/TRBV12-4	TRBJ2-2	17
CASSFDASRYTDTQYF	TRBV27	TRBJ2-3	16
CASSYSTDTYEQYF	TRBV6-2/TRBV6-3	TRBJ2-7	14
CASSLPDRNTEASF	TRBV28	TRBJ1-1	14